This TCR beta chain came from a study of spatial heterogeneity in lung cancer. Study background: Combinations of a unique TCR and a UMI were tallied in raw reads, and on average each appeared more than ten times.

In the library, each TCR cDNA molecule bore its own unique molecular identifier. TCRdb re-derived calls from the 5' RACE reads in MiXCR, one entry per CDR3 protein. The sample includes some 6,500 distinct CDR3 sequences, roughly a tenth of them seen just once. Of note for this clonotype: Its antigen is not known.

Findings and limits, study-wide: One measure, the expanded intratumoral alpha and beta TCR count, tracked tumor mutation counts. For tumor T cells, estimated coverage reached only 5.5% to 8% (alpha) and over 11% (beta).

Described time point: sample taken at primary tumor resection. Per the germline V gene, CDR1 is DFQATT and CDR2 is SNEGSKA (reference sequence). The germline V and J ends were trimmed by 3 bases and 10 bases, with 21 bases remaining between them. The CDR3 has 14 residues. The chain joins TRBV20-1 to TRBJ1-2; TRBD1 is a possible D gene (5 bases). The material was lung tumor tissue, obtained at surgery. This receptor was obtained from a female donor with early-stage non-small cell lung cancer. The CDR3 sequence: CSARPGDGHMLYTF. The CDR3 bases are TGCAGTGCTAGGCCCGGGGACGGCCATATGCTCTACACCTTC.